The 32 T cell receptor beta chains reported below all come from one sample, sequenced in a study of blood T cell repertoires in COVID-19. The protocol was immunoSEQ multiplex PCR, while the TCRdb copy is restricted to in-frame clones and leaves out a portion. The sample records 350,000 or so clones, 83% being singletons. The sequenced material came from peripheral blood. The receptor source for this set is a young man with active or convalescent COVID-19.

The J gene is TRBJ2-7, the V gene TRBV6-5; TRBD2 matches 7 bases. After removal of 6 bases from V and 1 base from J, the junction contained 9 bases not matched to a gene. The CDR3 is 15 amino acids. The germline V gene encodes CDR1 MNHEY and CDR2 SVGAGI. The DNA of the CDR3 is TGTGCCAGCAGCCGGGGAGGGACTACTTCCTACGAGCAGTACTTC. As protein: CASSRGGTTSYEQYF.

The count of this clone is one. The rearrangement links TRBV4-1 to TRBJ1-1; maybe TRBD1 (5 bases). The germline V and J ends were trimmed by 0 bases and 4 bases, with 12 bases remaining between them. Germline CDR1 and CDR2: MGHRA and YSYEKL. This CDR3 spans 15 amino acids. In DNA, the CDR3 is TGCGCCAGCAGCCAAGATAAGGGGCCTGGCACTGAAGCTTTCTTT. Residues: CASSQDKGPGTEAFF.

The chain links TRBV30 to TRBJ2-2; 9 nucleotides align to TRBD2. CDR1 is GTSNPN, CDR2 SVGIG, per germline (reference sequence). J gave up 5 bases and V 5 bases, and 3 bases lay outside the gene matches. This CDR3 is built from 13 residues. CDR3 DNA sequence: TGTGCCTGGGGGACTAGCTATACCGGGGAGCTGTTTTTT. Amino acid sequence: CAWGTSYTGELFF.

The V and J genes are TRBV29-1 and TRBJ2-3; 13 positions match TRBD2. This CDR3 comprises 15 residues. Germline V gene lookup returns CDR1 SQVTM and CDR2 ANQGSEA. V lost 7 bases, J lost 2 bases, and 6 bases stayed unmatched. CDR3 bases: TGCAGCGCTGGGACTAGCGGGGCCCCCACAGATACGCAGTATTTT. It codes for CSAGTSGAPTDTQYF.

The CDR3 DNA sequence: TGTGCCAGCAGTCTCCCCAGGTACGGGCGGGAGGGCCAAAATGAGCAGTTCTTC. It translates to CASSLPRYGREGQNEQFF. The chain is built from TRBV28 and TRBJ2-1; 9 bases are shared with TRBD2. Germline trimming cut 5 bases from V and 7 bases from J; bases unmatched to any gene: 18. The CDR3 consists of 18 residues. Germline values: CDR1 MDHEN, CDR2 SYDVKM. Drawing the rest from reference TRBV28 and TRBJ2-1, the complete variable domain is DVKVTQSSRYLVKRTGEKVFLECVQDMDHENMFWYRQDPGLGLRLIYFSYDVKMKEKGDIPEGYSVSREKKERFSLILESASTNQTSMYLCASSLPRYGREGQNEQFFGPGTRLTVL.

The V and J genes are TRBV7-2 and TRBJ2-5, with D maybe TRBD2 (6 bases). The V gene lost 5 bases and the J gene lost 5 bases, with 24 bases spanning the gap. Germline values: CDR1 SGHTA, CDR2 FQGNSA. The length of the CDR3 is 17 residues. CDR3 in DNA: TGTGCCAGCAGCCCCCCCCTGGGGGGTGGGAGTTGGGAGACCCAGTACTTC. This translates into CASSPPLGGGSWETQYF.

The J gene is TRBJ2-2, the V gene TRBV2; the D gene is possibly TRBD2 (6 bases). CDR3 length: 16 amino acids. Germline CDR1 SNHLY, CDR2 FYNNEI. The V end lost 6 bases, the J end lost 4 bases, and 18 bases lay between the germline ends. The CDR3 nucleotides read TGTGCCAGCAGCCCGGGCCCCTGGGGAGGCACCGGGGAGCTGTTTTTT. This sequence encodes CASSPGPWGGTGELFF.

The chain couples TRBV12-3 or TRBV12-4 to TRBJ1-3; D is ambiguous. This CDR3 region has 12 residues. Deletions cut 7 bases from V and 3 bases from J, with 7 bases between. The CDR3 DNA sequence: TGTGCCAGCACCACGGGTGGAAACACCATATATTTT. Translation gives CASTTGGNTIYF.

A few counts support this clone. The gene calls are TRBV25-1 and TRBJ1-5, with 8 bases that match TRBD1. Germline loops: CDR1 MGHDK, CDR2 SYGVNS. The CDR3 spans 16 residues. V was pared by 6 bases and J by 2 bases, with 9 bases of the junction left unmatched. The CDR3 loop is CASSTPDRDGNQPQHF. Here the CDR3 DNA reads TGTGCCAGCAGCACCCCGGACAGGGATGGCAATCAGCCCCAGCATTTT.

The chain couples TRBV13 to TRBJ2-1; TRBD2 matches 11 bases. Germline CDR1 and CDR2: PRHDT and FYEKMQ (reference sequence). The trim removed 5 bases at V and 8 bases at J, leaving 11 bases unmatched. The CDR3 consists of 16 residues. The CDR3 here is CASSELSGGAFHEQFF. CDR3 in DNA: TGTGCCAGCAGCGAACTTAGCGGGGGGGCCTTCCATGAGCAGTTCTTC.

The CDR3 spells CASSPVPSYEQYF. CDR3 in DNA: TGCGCCAGCAGCCCGGTGCCCTCCTACGAGCAGTACTTC. This chain joins TRBV4-1 and TRBJ2-7; D not certain. V lost 4 bases and J 0 bases, leaving 7 bases between the germline ends. The V gene's germline CDR1 is MGHRA and CDR2 YSYEKL. This CDR3 contains 13 residues.

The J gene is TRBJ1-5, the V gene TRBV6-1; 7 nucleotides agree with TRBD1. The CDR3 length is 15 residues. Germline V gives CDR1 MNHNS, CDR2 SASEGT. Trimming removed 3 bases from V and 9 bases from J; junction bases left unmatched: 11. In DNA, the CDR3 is TGTGCCAGCAGTGAGGGCAGGGGGACGTCATGGCCCCAGCATTTT. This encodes CASSEGRGTSWPQHF.

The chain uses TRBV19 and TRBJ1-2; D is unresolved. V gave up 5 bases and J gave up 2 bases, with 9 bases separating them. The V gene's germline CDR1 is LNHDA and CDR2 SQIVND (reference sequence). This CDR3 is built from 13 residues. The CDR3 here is CASSARLNYGYTF. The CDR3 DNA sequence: TGTGCCAGTAGTGCACGGTTAAACTATGGCTACACCTTC. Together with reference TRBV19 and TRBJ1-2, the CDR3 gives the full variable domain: DGGITQSPKYLFRKEGQNVTLSCEQNLNHDAMYWYRQDPGQGLRLIYYSQIVNDFQKGDIAEGYSVSREKKESFPLTVTSAQKNPTAFYLCASSARLNYGYTFGSGTRLTVV.

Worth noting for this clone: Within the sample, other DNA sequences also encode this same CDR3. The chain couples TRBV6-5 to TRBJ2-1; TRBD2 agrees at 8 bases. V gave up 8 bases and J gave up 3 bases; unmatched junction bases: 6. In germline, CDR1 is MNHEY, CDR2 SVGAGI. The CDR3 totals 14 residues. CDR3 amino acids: CASSTSGRYNEQFF. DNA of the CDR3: TGTGCCAGCTCTACTAGCGGCCGCTACAATGAGCAGTTCTTC.

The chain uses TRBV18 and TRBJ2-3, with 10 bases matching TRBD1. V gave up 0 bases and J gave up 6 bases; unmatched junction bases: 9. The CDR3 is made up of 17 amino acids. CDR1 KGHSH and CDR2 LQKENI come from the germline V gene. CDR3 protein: CASSPPDRGKALDTQYF. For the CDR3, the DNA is TGTGCCAGCTCACCACCGGACAGGGGGAAGGCCCTTGATACGCAGTATTTT.

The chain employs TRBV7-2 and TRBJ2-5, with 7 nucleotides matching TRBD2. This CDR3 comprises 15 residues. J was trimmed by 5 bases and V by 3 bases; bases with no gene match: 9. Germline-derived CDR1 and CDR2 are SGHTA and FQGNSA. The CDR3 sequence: CASSFQPTSTETQYF. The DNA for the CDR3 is TGTGCCAGCAGCTTCCAACCGACTAGCACGGAGACCCAGTACTTC.

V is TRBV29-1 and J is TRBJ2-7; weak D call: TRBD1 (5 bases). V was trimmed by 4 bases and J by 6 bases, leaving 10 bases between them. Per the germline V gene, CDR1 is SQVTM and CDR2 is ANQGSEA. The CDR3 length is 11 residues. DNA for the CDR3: TGCAGCGTTGGGGGCCCGGGCGAGCAGTACTTC. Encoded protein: CSVGGPGEQYF.

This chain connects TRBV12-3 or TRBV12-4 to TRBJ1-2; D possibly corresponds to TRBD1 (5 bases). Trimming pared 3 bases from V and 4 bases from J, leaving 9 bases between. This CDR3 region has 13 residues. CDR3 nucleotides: TGTGCCAGCAGTTTTGGCAGGGTCTATGGCTACACCTTC. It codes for CASSFGRVYGYTF.

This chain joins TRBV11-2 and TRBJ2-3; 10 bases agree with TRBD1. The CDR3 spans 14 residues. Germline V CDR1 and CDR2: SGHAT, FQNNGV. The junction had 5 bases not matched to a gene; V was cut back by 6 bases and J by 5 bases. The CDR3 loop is CASRGGTGEDTQYF. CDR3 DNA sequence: TGTGCCAGCAGGGGGGGGACAGGGGAAGATACGCAGTATTTT.

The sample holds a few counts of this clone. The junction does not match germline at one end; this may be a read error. In DNA, the CDR3 is TGCAGTGCTAGTGACGCGGCTAGGCGGCCCAACAATCAGCAGTTCTTC. Its translation: CSASDAARRPNNQQFF. The genes are TRBV20-1 and TRBJ2-1; D is uncertain. Germline loops: CDR1 DFQATT, CDR2 SNEGSKA (reference sequence). CDR3 length: 16 residues.

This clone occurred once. The CDR3 sequence: CASRPETGAWGQPQHF. The CDR3 DNA reads TGTGCCAGCAGGCCTGAGACAGGGGCATGGGGCCAGCCCCAGCATTTT. The chain couples TRBV6-2 or TRBV6-3 to TRBJ1-5; TRBD1 matches at 8 bases. The CDR3 has 16 residues. J was trimmed by 7 bases and V by 6 bases; bases with no gene match: 14. CDR1 is MNHEY and CDR2 is SVGEGT in the germline V gene.

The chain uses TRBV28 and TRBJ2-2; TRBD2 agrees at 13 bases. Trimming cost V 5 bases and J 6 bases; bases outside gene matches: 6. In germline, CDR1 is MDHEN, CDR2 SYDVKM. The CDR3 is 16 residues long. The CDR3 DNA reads TGTGCCAGCAGTCCCCGGACTAGCGGGAGATCCGGGGAGCTGTTTTTT. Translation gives CASSPRTSGRSGELFF.

The CDR3 DNA reads as TGTGCCAGCAGTTTAAACAGGGAAACTGAAGCTTTCTTT. Translated: CASSLNRETEAFF. This chain connects TRBV28 to TRBJ1-1; TRBD1 might be the D (6 bases). V lost 2 bases and J lost 5, with 9 bases in between. This CDR3 is built from 13 residues. The germline gives CDR1 MDHEN, CDR2 SYDVKM.

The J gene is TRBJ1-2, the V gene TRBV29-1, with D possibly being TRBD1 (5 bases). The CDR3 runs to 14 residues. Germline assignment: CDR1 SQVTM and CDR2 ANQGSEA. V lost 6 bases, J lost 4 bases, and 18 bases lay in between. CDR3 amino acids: CSVSGTESSYGYTF. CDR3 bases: TGCAGCGTATCCGGGACTGAGAGCAGCTATGGCTACACCTTC.

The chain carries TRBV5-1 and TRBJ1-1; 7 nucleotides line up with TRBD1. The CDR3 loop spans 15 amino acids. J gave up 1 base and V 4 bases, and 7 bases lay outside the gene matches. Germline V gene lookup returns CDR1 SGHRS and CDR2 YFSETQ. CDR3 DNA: TGCGCCAGCAGCCCGGTACAGGGGCGGAACACTGAAGCTTTCTTT. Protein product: CASSPVQGRNTEAFF.

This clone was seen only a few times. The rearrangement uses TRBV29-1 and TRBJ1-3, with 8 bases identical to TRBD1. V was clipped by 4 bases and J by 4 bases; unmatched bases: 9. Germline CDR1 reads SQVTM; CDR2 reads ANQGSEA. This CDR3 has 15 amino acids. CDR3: CSVVPMTGDGNTIYF. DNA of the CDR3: TGCAGCGTTGTCCCCATGACAGGGGACGGAAACACCATATATTTT.

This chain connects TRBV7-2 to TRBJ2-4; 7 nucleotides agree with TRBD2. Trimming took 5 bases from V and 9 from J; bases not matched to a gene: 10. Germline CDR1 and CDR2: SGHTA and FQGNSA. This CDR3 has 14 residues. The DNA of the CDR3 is TGTGCCAGCAGCCCCGGACTAGTTGGAAGCATTCAGTACTTC. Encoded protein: CASSPGLVGSIQYF.

The DNA for the CDR3 is TGTGCCAGCAGCCGGGGGGACAGACGGGCGAATCAGCCCCAGCATTTT. This encodes CASSRGDRRANQPQHF. J is TRBJ1-5 and V is TRBV4-2, with 7 positions matching TRBD1. V gave up 4 bases and J gave up 4 bases; unmatched junction bases: 10. CDR3 length: 16 residues. CDR1 and CDR2 from the germline V gene are LGHNA and YNFKEQ.

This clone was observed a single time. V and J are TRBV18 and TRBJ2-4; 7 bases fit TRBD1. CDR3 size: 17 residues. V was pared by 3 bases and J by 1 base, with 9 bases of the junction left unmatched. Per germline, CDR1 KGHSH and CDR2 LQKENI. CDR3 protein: CASSPSRGRAAKNIQYF. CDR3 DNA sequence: TGTGCCAGCTCACCTTCGAGGGGGCGCGCTGCCAAAAACATTCAGTACTTC.

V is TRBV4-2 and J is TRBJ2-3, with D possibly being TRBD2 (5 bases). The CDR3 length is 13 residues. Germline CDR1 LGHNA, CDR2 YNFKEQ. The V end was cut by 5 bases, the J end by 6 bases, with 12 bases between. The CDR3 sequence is CASSSRAVDTQYF. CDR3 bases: TGTGCCAGCAGCTCAAGAGCGGTGGATACGCAGTATTTT.

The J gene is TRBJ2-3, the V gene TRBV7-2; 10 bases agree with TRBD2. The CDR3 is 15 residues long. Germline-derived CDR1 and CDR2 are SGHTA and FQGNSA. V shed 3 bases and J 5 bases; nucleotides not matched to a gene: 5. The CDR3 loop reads CASSFSGLAEDTQYF. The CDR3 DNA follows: TGTGCCAGCAGCTTTTCCGGACTAGCGGAAGATACGCAGTATTTT. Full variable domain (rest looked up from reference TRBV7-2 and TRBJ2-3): GAGVSQSPSNKVTEKGKDVELRCDPISGHTALYWYRQSLGQGLEFLIYFQGNSAPDKSGLPSDRFSAERTGGSVSTLTIQRTQQEDSAVYLCASSFSGLAEDTQYFGPGTRLTVL.

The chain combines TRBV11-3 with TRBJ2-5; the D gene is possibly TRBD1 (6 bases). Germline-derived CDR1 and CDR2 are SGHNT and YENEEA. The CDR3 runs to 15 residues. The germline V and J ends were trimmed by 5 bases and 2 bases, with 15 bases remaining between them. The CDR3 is CASSQGLGEQETQYF. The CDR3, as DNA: TGTGCCAGCAGCCAGGGGCTGGGTGAACAAGAGACCCAGTACTTC. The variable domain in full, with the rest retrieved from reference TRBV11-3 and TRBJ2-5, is EAGVVQSPRYKIIEKKQPVAFWCNPISGHNTLYWYLQNLGQGPELLIRYENEEAVDDSQLPKDRFSAERLKGVDSTLKIQPAELGDSAVYLCASSQGLGEQETQYFGPGTRLLVL.